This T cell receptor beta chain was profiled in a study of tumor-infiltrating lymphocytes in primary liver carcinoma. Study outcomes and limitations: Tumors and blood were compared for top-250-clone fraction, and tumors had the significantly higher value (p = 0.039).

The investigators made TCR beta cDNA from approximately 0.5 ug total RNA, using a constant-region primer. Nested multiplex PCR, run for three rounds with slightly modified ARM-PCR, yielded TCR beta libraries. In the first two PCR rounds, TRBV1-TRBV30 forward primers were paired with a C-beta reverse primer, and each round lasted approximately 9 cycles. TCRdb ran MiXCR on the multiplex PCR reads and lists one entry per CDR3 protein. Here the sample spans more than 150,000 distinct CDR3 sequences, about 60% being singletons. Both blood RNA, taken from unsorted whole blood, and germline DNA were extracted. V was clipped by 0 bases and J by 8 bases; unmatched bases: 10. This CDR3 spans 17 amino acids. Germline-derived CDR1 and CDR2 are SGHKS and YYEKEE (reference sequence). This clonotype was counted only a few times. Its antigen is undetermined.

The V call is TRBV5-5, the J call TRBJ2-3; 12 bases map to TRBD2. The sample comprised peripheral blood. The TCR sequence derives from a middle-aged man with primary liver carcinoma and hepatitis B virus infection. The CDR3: CASSLELAGGSLATQYF. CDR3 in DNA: TGTGCCAGCAGCTTGGAACTAGCGGGAGGAAGCTTGGCTACGCAGTATTTT.